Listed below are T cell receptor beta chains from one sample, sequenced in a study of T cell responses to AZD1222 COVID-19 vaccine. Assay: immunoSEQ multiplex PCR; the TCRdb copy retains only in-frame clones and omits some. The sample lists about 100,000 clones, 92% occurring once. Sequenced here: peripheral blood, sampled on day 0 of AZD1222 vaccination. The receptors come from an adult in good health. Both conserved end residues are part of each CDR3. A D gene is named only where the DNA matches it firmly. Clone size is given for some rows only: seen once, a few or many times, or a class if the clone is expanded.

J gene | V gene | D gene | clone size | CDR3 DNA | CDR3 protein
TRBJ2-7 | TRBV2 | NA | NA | TGTGCCAGCAGTGACGGGGCGCTAGTCCAAGAGCAGTACTTC | CASSDGALVQEQYF
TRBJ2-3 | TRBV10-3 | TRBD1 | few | TGTGCCATCAGTGAGTGGACAGGGGAGTCAGATACGCAGTATTTT | CAISEWTGESDTQYF
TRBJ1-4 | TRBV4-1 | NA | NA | TGCGCCAGCAGCCAAGATGACGCAACTAATGAAAAACTGTTTTTT | CASSQDDATNEKLFF
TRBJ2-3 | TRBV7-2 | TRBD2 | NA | TGTGCCAGCAGCTTACAGGGGACTAGCGGGGGGAATACGCAGTATTTT | CASSLQGTSGGNTQYF
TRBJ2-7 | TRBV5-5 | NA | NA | TGTGCCAGCAGCCCTGTGGGGGCAGCTAACTACGAGCAGTACTTC | CASSPVGAANYEQYF
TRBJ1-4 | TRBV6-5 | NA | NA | TGTGCCACCCAAAGGGGGGTTAGTAATGAAAAACTGTTTTTT | CATQRGVSNEKLFF
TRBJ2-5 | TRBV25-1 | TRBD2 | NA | TGTGCCAGTCCTAGACTAGCGGAGATAAAAGAGACCCAGTACTTC | CASPRLAEIKETQYF
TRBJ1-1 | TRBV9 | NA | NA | TGTGCCAGCAGCGTAGGCCCGAATACTGAAGCTTTCTTT | CASSVGPNTEAFF
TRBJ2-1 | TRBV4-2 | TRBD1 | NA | TGTGCCAGCAGCCTTGAGGGGACAGGGGCGTTCAATGAGCAGTTCTTC | CASSLEGTGAFNEQFF
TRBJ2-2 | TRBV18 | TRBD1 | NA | TGTGCCAGCTCACCCCGACAGGGGGAAGCCGGGGAGCTGTTTTTT | CASSPRQGEAGELFF
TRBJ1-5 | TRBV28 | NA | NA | TGTGCCAGCAGTTTAGATAGAACTCAGCCCCAGCATTTT | CASSLDRTQPQHF
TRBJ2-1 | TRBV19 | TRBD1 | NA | TGTGCCAGTACTAAACCGGGACAGGGGTCTAATGAGCAGTTCTTC | CASTKPGQGSNEQFF
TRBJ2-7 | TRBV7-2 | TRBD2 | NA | TGTGCCAGCAGCTTGGGACTAGCGGGGAACCCGCAGTACTTC | CASSLGLAGNPQYF
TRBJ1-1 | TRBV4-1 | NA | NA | TGCGCCAGCAGCCAAGATACGGGGGGCTGGATGAACACTGAAGCTTTCTTT | CASSQDTGGWMNTEAFF
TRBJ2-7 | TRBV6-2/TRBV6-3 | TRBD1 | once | TGTGCCAGCAGTTCAGTACAGGGGCACTACGAGCAGTACTTC | CASSSVQGHYEQYF
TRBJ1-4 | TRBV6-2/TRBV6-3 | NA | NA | TGTGCCAGCAGTTACATTGGAGGAGGAAAACTGTTTTTT | CASSYIGGGKLFF
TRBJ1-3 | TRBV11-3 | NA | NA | TGTGCCAGCAGCCTAAGACGGTCCCTCCAGGGAAACACCATATATTTT | CASSLRRSLQGNTIYF
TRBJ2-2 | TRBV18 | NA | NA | TGTGCCAGCTCACCCCCACTACGGGCCGGGGAGCTGTTTTTT | CASSPPLRAGELFF
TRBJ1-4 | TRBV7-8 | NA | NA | TGTGCCAGCAGCCTACAGCTCGGGGCAACTAATGAAAAACTGTTTTTT | CASSLQLGATNEKLFF
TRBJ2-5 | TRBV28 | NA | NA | TGTGCCAGCAGCCGTCCAGGGGCGGTGGAGACCCAGTACTTC | CASSRPGAVETQYF
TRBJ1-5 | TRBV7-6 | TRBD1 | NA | TGTGCCAGCAGCCTCACGGACAGGGCGAATCAGCCCCAGCATTTT | CASSLTDRANQPQHF
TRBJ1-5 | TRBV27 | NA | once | TGTGCCAGCAGTGCCGATACCCGAAGCAATCAGCCCCAGCATTTT | CASSADTRSNQPQHF
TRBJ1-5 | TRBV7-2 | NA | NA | TGTGCCAGCAGCGAGGGTTCTCTTCAGCCCCAGCATTTT | CASSEGSLQPQHF
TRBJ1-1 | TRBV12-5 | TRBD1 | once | TGTGCTAGTGGCTCTAGGGGGCTGGCAGCTTTCTTT | CASGSRGLAAFF
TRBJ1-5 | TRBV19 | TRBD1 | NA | TGTGCCAGCAAATTTGACAGGGCCAGCAATCAGCCCCAGCATTTT | CASKFDRASNQPQHF
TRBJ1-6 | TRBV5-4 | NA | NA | TGTGCCAGCAGCTTGGAATTCGGATCACCCCTCCACTTT | CASSLEFGSPLHF
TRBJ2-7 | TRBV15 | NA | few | TGTGCCACCAGCAGAGGGTATAGTGCCTACGAGCAGTACTTC | CATSRGYSAYEQYF
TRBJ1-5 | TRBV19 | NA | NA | TGTGCCAGTAGCTACGACAGTGGTAGCAATCAGCCCCAGCATTTT | CASSYDSGSNQPQHF
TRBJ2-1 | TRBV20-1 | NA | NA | TGCAGTGCCAGCGTCTATGAGCAGTTCTTC | CSASVYEQFF
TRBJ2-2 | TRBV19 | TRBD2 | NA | TGTGCCAGTAGTATAGGGACTAGCGGCGGGGAGCTGTTTTTT | CASSIGTSGGELFF
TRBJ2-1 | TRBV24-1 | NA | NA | TGTGCCACCAGTGAACCATTTACCCTTGAGCAGTTCTTC | CATSEPFTLEQFF
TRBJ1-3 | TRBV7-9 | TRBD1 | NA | TGTGCCAGCAGCCCGGACAGGGGGCTCCGCTCTGGAAACACCATATATTTT | CASSPDRGLRSGNTIYF
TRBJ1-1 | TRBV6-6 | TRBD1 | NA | TGTGCCAGCAGCCTTAAGGGGGCGATGAACACTGAAGCTTTCTTT | CASSLKGAMNTEAFF
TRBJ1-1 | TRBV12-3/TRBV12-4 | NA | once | TGTGCCAGCAGTTTACGGGTAACTGAAGCTTTCTTT | CASSLRVTEAFF
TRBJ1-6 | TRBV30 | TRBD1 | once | TGTGCCTGGAGTGGGGTCGGACAGGGGGCACAGTCACCCCTCCACTTT | CAWSGVGQGAQSPLHF
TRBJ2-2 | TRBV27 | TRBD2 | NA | TGTGCCAGCCGATCCGGGGGGTCCGGGGAGCTGTTTTTT | CASRSGGSGELFF
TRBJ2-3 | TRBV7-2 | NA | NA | TGTGCCAGCAGCCCGGGGACACTGGAAGTCGGTACGCAGTATTTT | CASSPGTLEVGTQYF
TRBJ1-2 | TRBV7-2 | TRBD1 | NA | TGTGCCAGCAGCCAAGGACAGGCAAACTATGGCTACACCTTC | CASSQGQANYGYTF
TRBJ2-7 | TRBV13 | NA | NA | TGTGCCAGCAGCTCGCAGGGGGGAGCGTTTGAGCAGTACTTC | CASSSQGGAFEQYF
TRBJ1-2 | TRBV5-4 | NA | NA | TGTGCCAGCAGCGATGGCCCCTACTATGGCTACACCTTC | CASSDGPYYGYTF
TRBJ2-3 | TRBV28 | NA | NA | TGTGCCAGCAGTTTGCCTACTACGGGACTCCGCACAGATACGCAGTATTTT | CASSLPTTGLRTDTQYF
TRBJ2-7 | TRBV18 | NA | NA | TGTGCCAGCTCACCCCCGACTAGTTTCGAGCAGTACTTC | CASSPPTSFEQYF